The 9 T cell receptor beta chains below come from one sample, sequenced in a study of resident and recirculating memory T cells in vitiligo. Sequencing was performed with immunoSEQ multiplex PCR; in TCRdb, only in-frame clones are kept and a portion is missing. The sample lists tens of thousands of clones, roughly nine tenths occurring once. The sequenced sample consisted of blood. The origin of the receptors is a male donor with vitiligo.

The chain uses TRBV6-5 and TRBJ2-5; a possible D gene is TRBD2 (6 bases). Germline CDR1 is MNHEY and CDR2 is SVGAGI. This CDR3 contains 15 residues. Trimming removed 7 bases from V and 2 bases from J, with 17 bases in between. The CDR3 sequence is CASTRGGAPQETQYF. In DNA form, the CDR3 reads TGTGCCAGCACCAGAGGCGGGGCCCCTCAAGAGACCCAGTACTTC.

The rearrangement links TRBV9 to TRBJ1-1; D possibly corresponds to TRBD1 (6 bases). The CDR3 extends over 13 amino acids. Per germline, CDR1 SGDLS and CDR2 YYNGEE. Trimming shortened V by 3 bases and J by 3 bases, and 9 bases separated the two germline ends. CDR3: CASSEGEYTEAFF. The DNA for the CDR3 is TGTGCCAGCAGCGAGGGGGAGTACACTGAAGCTTTCTTT.

This chain links TRBV27 with TRBJ2-1, with 10 nucleotides matching TRBD1. CDR1 MNHEY and CDR2 SMNVEV come from the germline V gene (reference sequence). The trim removed 6 bases at V and 2 bases at J, leaving 16 bases unmatched. The CDR3 is made up of 19 amino acids. The CDR3 DNA reads as TGTGCCAGCAGCGAGGGACAGGGGTACGGGGGGGGTACCTACAATGAGCAGTTCTTC. It specifies CASSEGQGYGGGTYNEQFF.

The chain joins TRBV28 to TRBJ1-2; D is ambiguous. In germline, CDR1 is MDHEN, CDR2 SYDVKM. The CDR3 covers 15 residues. V shed 5 bases and J shed 8 bases, with 21 bases lying between them. The CDR3 nucleotides read TGTGCCAGCAGTACATACCGGGTCCTCGGCGGCGGCTACACCTTC. Amino acid sequence: CASSTYRVLGGGYTF.

V is TRBV5-1 and J is TRBJ2-6; a possible D gene is TRBD1 (5 bases). Germline assignment: CDR1 SGHRS and CDR2 YFSETQ. Trimming cost V 7 bases and J 1 base, with 6 bases left between them. The CDR3 loop spans 13 amino acids. The CDR3 loop is CASQGSGANVLTF. The DNA of the CDR3 is TGCGCCAGCCAGGGATCTGGGGCCAACGTCCTGACTTTC.

This clone appeared once. The chain has TRBV28 and TRBJ2-7, with D possibly being TRBD2 (6 bases). Germline assignment: CDR1 MDHEN and CDR2 SYDVKM. CDR3 length: 15 amino acids. V lost 4 bases and J 0 bases, leaving 13 bases between the germline ends. This chain's CDR3 is CASSSPGRNSYEQYF. CDR3 nucleotides: TGTGCCAGCAGTTCCCCGGGGAGGAACTCCTACGAGCAGTACTTC.

The rearrangement uses TRBV28 and TRBJ1-5; TRBD1 matches 9 bases. The CDR3 is 16 residues long. V lost 8 bases and J lost 4; bases outside the gene matches: 12. CDR1 is MDHEN, CDR2 SYDVKM, per germline. CDR3 amino acids: CASVPLDRGMNQPQHF. The DNA for the CDR3 is TGTGCCAGCGTGCCCCTGGACAGGGGTATGAATCAGCCCCAGCATTTT. The full variable domain, completed using reference TRBV28 and TRBJ1-5, is DVKVTQSSRYLVKRTGEKVFLECVQDMDHENMFWYRQDPGLGLRLIYFSYDVKMKEKGDIPEGYSVSREKKERFSLILESASTNQTSMYLCASVPLDRGMNQPQHFGDGTRLSIL.

This sequence joins TRBV28 and TRBJ1-2, with D perhaps TRBD1 (5 bases). Trimming took off 3 bases at V and 4 bases at J, with 18 bases between the two ends. CDR1 MDHEN and CDR2 SYDVKM come from the germline V gene. The CDR3 totals 16 residues. The DNA of the CDR3 is TGTGCCAGCAGTTTCGCCGACAGCCGTAGGGTCTATGGCTACACCTTC. Protein sequence: CASSFADSRRVYGYTF.

The chain combines TRBV4-2 with TRBJ2-3, with 12 bases matching TRBD2. There are 16 residues in the CDR3. Trimming cost V 1 base and J 1 base; bases outside gene matches: 0. Germline CDR1 and CDR2: LGHNA and YNFKEQ. The CDR3 region is CASSQGLAGGTDTQYF. The CDR3 nucleotides are TGTGCCAGCAGCCAAGGACTAGCGGGGGGCACAGATACGCAGTATTTT.